This T cell receptor beta chain was captured in a study of cytomegalovirus exposure and HLA in healthy donors. Study conclusions and caveats: It was approximately 150 TCR beta chains that were listed as cytomegalovirus-associated.

On this clone itself: Its matching antigen is unknown.

Some clones are missing from TCRdb's copy, which holds only in-frame ones; the method was immunoSEQ multiplex PCR. The sample yields 150,000 to 200,000 clones, around 80% seen once. CDR3 size: 15 residues. Germline-derived CDR1 and CDR2 are MDHEN and SYDVKM. J was trimmed by 2 bases and V by 2 bases; bases with no gene match: 1. This TCR derives from a woman aged 25 to 39 in good health and CMV-seronegative. The rearrangement links TRBV28 to TRBJ2-1, with TRBD1 matching over 9 bases. The specimen sequenced was PBMCs. CDR3 in amino acids: CASSLGTGTYNEQFF. For the CDR3, the DNA is TGTGCCAGCAGTTTAGGGACAGGGACCTACAATGAGCAGTTCTTC.